This TCR beta chain was profiled in a study of T cells in women clearing cervical HPV infection. The study, taken as a whole, reports: Cases carried less TRBV6-7 than controls: about 0.1% versus 0.15%.

Using immunoSEQ multiplex PCR, the repertoire was profiled, and TCRdb retains in-frame clones only, with some absent. The sample table sets out tens of thousands of clones. The CDR3 has 15 amino acids. From germline, CDR1 is MNHEY and CDR2 SVGEGT. Points on this clone: Its antigen is not identified. The read terminates 3 residues before the CDR3 end, so the remaining end is supplied by the germline J gene.

The clonotype originates from a woman aged 18 to 75 with a cervical HPV16 infection that either progressed to CIN3+ or cleared (not recorded which). The sample comprised blood buffy coat. V gene TRBV6-2 or TRBV6-3 combines with J gene TRBJ1-2, with D unresolved. CDR3 residues: CASSLKRISSYDYTF. Incomplete CDR3 DNA: TGTGCCAGCAGTTTAAAGCGCATAAGCTCCTACGAC.